The 16 T cell receptor beta chains reported below all come from one sample, sequenced in a study of OX40 agonist ivuxolimab in advanced cancers. TCRdb keeps only in-frame clones here, not all; method: immunoSEQ multiplex PCR. This table has about 79,000 clones, roughly 84% appearing once. The sample in question was CD4+ or CD8+ T cells sorted from blood, obtained in a trial of the OX40 agonist ivuxolimab. The origin of the receptors is an adult with an advanced solid tumor such as melanoma, head and neck, liver or kidney cancer.

CDR3 nucleotides: TGTGCCAGCAGCGTAGATCCGGGACAGGACGCCTACGAGCAGTACTTC. Translating gives CASSVDPGQDAYEQYF. The genes are TRBV9 and TRBJ2-7; 8 bases align to TRBD1. CDR3 length: 16 amino acids. J lost 2 bases, V lost 0 bases, and 7 bases had no gene match. Per the germline V gene, CDR1 is SGDLS and CDR2 is YYNGEE.

The chain combines TRBV5-1 with TRBJ2-7, with unresolved D. CDR1 is SGHRS and CDR2 is YFSETQ in the germline V gene. The CDR3 is made up of 12 amino acids. The V and J ends lost 3 bases and 5 bases respectively, with 9 bases between them. In nucleotides, the CDR3 is TGCGCCAGCAGCTCGCTCGGCGACGAGCAGTACTTC. It specifies CASSSLGDEQYF.

This chain joins TRBV14 and TRBJ2-3, with TRBD2 as a possible D gene (7 bases). This CDR3 region has 15 residues. The V end was cut by 3 bases, the J end by 4 bases, with 14 bases between. Germline-derived CDR1 and CDR2 are SGHDN and FVKESK. The DNA for the CDR3 is TGTGCCAGCAGCCAGCGGGGGCTTCGCGCAGATACGCAGTATTTT. This encodes CASSQRGLRADTQYF.

V usage is TRBV7-9 and J usage is TRBJ2-3; weak D call: TRBD1 (6 bases). This CDR3 region has 17 residues. Per the germline V gene, CDR1 is SEHNR and CDR2 is FQNEAQ (reference sequence). The ends were cut back, 0 bases at V and 2 bases at J, with 15 bases in the middle. CDR3 in DNA: TGTGCCAGCAGCTTAGCTCCTGGACAGAGTCTCACAGATACGCAGTATTTT. It codes for CASSLAPGQSLTDTQYF.

The rearrangement links TRBV27 to TRBJ2-6; D is uncertain. Germline V gene sequence: CDR1 MNHEY, CDR2 SMNVEV (reference sequence). Deletions cut 0 bases from V and 2 bases from J, with 11 bases between. CDR3 size: 17 residues. CDR3 DNA: TGTGCCAGCAGTTTATCGGTCAGAGAAACTGGGGCCAACGTCCTGACTTTC. It is translated as CASSLSVRETGANVLTF.

The chain recombines TRBV27 with TRBJ2-5; TRBD1 matches 7 bases. The end of the DNA fits TRBJ2-7 better, so the J call may be wrong. Germline V gene lookup returns CDR1 MNHEY and CDR2 SMNVEV (reference sequence). This CDR3 is built from 15 residues. The CDR3 reads CASTNGAGGIYEQYF. The CDR3 nucleotides are TGTGCCAGCACCAACGGGGCAGGGGGTATCTACGAGCAGTACTTC.

V is TRBV2 and J is TRBJ2-7, with TRBD2 identical over 7 bases. With 6 bases clipped from V and 1 base from J, the junction kept 0 bases outside the gene matches. In germline, CDR1 is SNHLY, CDR2 FYNNEI. CDR3 length: 12 amino acids. The CDR3 coding sequence is TGTGCCAGCAGGGGGGGGTCCTACGAGCAGTACTTC. This codes for CASRGGSYEQYF.

The chain carries TRBV5-4 and TRBJ2-2, with 13 bases that match TRBD2. V lost 4 bases to trimming and J lost 3 bases; unmatched junction nucleotides: 6. CDR3 length: 17 residues. The germline V gene encodes CDR1 SGHNT and CDR2 YYREEE (reference sequence). The CDR3 DNA reads TGTGCCAGCAGCGGGGGACTAGCGGGACCCCACACCGGGGAGCTGTTTTTT. Translation gives CASSGGLAGPHTGELFF.

This clone showed up just a few times. The chain joins TRBV5-6 to TRBJ2-7; D ambiguous. Germline assignment: CDR1 SGHDT and CDR2 YYEEEE. CDR3 length: 12 amino acids. The V and J ends lost 1 base and 2 bases respectively, with 4 bases between them. The CDR3 sequence: CASSLRTYEQYF. DNA for the CDR3: TGTGCCAGCAGCTTGCGCACCTACGAGCAGTACTTC.

The chain links TRBV18 to TRBJ1-4; D remains ambiguous. V shed 1 base and J shed 0 bases, with 15 bases lying between them. CDR1 and CDR2 from the germline V gene are KGHSH and LQKENI. The CDR3 length is 18 residues. CDR3 nucleotide sequence: TGTGCCAGCTCACCACTATACAGTTCTCGGACAACTAATGAAAAACTGTTTTTT. Translated, it gives CASSPLYSSRTTNEKLFF.

This clone was detected once. This chain connects TRBV15 to TRBJ2-1, with a weak D call TRBD2 (6 bases). CDR1 is LNHNV, CDR2 YYDKDF, per germline (reference sequence). V was clipped by 4 bases and J by 3 bases, with 13 bases between them. The CDR3 is 15 amino acids. The CDR3 DNA reads as TGTGCCACCAGCATGACGCGGGGACTCTACAATGAGCAGTTCTTC. It yields the protein CATSMTRGLYNEQFF.

This chain links TRBV5-1 with TRBJ1-2, with unresolved D. The V and J ends lost 0 bases and 3 bases respectively, with 6 bases between them. The CDR3 is 13 amino acids. Per the germline V gene, CDR1 is SGHRS and CDR2 is YFSETQ. The CDR3 region has the DNA TGCGCCAGCAGCTTGGCCGGGGACTATGGCTACACCTTC. Translation gives CASSLAGDYGYTF.

This clone was detected only once. The V gene is TRBV2, the J gene TRBJ2-1; 11 bases align to TRBD2. CDR1 and CDR2 (germline): SNHLY, FYNNEI. The J segment lost 7 bases and the V segment lost 6 bases, leaving 14 bases of the junction unmatched. The CDR3 is 17 amino acids. For the CDR3, the DNA is TGTGCCAGCAGCTATCGACTAGCGGGATCTAACAGGAATGAGCAGTTCTTC. This encodes CASSYRLAGSNRNEQFF.

The V and J genes are TRBV6-1 and TRBJ1-5; tentative D call: TRBD1 (5 bases). In germline, CDR1 is MNHNS, CDR2 SASEGT. V lost 2 bases, J lost 4 bases, and 12 bases lay in between. This CDR3 is 15 amino acids long. The CDR3 nucleotides read TGTGCCAGCAGTGAACCCCCGAGGGGAAATCAGCCCCAGCATTTT. Its protein product is CASSEPPRGNQPQHF.

The V call is TRBV28, the J call TRBJ2-7; the D gene is possibly TRBD1 (5 bases). Germline CDR1 is MDHEN and CDR2 is SYDVKM. V dropped 3 bases and J dropped 5 bases, with 17 bases sitting between them. The CDR3 contains 15 residues. CDR3 protein: CASSFRQITGNEQYF. CDR3 DNA: TGTGCCAGCAGTTTTCGACAGATCACGGGCAACGAGCAGTACTTC.

The chain recombines TRBV4-3 with TRBJ2-5; no firm D call. The germline V gene has CDR1 LGHNA and CDR2 YSLEER. With 1 base removed from V and 2 bases from J, the gap between germline ends came to 11 bases. The CDR3 totals 15 residues. In nucleotides, the CDR3 is TGCGCCAGCAGCCAAGGGGTTGGGCTACAAGAGACCCAGTACTTC. As protein: CASSQGVGLQETQYF.